Following are 32 T cell receptor beta chains from one sample sequenced in a study of regulatory T cells in long-lasting Graves disease. The time point here: newly diagnosed GD, antithyroid drugs for less than 3 months. Isolated PBMC RNA provided the starting material for the TCR library. CDR3-region Arm-PCR and iRepertoire HTBI primers produced the TCR beta libraries. One entry per CDR3 protein, called by TCRdb with MiXCR from the multiplex PCR reads. The table shows approximately 400,000 distinct CDR3 sequences, with approximately 15% occurring only once. These data were also reused for a study on T cells in Graves' hyperthyroidism and ophthalmopathy.

The sequencing here drew on peripheral blood mononuclear cells (PBMCs), taken at new diagnosis, from a patient treated with antithyroid drugs. Receptor source: a woman aged 40 to 49 with Graves disease.

This clonotype was picked up a small number of times. The V and J genes are TRBV6-2 or TRBV6-3 and TRBJ2-1, with TRBD2 as a possible D gene (6 bases). Germline V gene data show CDR1 as MNHEY and CDR2 as SVGEGT. The CDR3 has 16 residues. V was trimmed by 5 bases and J by 5 bases, leaving 19 bases between them. The CDR3, as DNA: TGTGCCAGCAGTGAACAAGTGGGAGGCCTAGACAATGAGCAGTTCTTC. It codes for CASSEQVGGLDNEQFF.

In this sample, this clonotype turned up a few times. The CDR3 nucleotides read TGTGCCAGCAGCTTAGGGGGGACTACCGGCTACGAGCAGTACTTC. It translates to CASSLGGTTGYEQYF. V is TRBV13 and J is TRBJ2-7; TRBD2 matches at 7 bases. Germline V gene data show CDR1 as PRHDT and CDR2 as FYEKMQ (reference sequence). V shed 0 bases and J 3 bases; nucleotides not matched to a gene: 5. The CDR3 runs 15 residues.

V is TRBV9 and J is TRBJ1-5, with a tentative D call TRBD1 (6 bases). Deletions cut 2 bases from V and 4 bases from J, with 13 bases between. Germline V gene lookup returns CDR1 SGDLS and CDR2 YYNGEE. There are 15 residues in the CDR3. The CDR3 sequence is CASSVSGQPNQPQHF. The CDR3 DNA is TGTGCCAGCAGCGTCTCTGGACAGCCAAATCAGCCCCAGCATTTT.

This clonotype was recorded a few times. The rearrangement joins TRBV28 to TRBJ1-4; D not certain. The germline V and J ends were trimmed by 6 bases and 8 bases, with 10 bases remaining between them. The CDR3 is 12 residues long. The germline V gene has CDR1 MDHEN and CDR2 SYDVKM. DNA of the CDR3: TGTGCCAGCAGCCAATCGATCGAAAAACTGTTTTTT. Translation gives CASSQSIEKLFF.

The chain couples TRBV7-3 to TRBJ2-3; no firm D call. Trimming removed 6 bases at V and 10 bases at J, with 8 bases between. CDR1 and CDR2 from the germline V gene are SGHTA and FQGTGA. The CDR3 consists of 10 residues. In nucleotides, the CDR3 is TGTGCCAGCAGGGCGGCGGCGCAGTATTTT. It codes for CASRAAAQYF.

This clonotype was seen a few times. The CDR3 loop is CAIREGGRADTQYF. CDR3 DNA: TGTGCCATTCGCGAAGGGGGGCGGGCAGATACGCAGTATTTT. This rearrangement joins TRBV7-9 to TRBJ2-3, with D possibly called TRBD1 or TRBD2 (6 bases each). Germline V gene data show CDR1 as SEHNR and CDR2 as FQNEAQ (reference sequence). The V and J ends lost 10 bases and 4 bases respectively, with 18 bases between them. The CDR3 is 14 amino acids.

This clonotype showed up many times. The V gene is TRBV5-1, the J gene TRBJ2-1; the D gene is possibly TRBD2 (5 bases). The CDR3 totals 15 residues. Trimming pared 0 bases from V and 2 bases from J, leaving 9 bases between. Looked up from germline, CDR1 is SGHRS and CDR2 is YFSETQ. The CDR3 DNA follows: TGCGCCAGCAGCTTGGAGGGCGGGCCCTACAATGAGCAGTTCTTC. Residues: CASSLEGGPYNEQFF.

The table lists this clonotype with a few counts. The chain combines TRBV20-1 with TRBJ1-5; D is possibly TRBD1 (6 bases). CDR3 length: 13 residues. The V end lost 1 base, the J end lost 5 bases, and 9 bases lay between the germline ends. The germline CDR1 and CDR2 sequences are DFQATT and SNEGSKA (reference sequence). This CDR3 reads CSARGTADQPQHF. CDR3 nucleotide sequence: TGCAGTGCTAGAGGGACAGCCGATCAGCCCCAGCATTTT.

This clonotype was observed at least ten times. The rearrangement joins TRBV30 to TRBJ1-3, with D tentatively TRBD1 (5 bases). V shed 1 base and J shed 0 bases, with 7 bases lying between them. The CDR3 runs to 14 residues. The germline gives CDR1 GTSNPN, CDR2 SVGIG (reference sequence). Here the CDR3 reads CAWSGRGSGNTIYF. CDR3 nucleotides: TGTGCCTGGAGTGGGAGGGGCTCTGGAAACACCATATATTTT. Complete variable domain (other parts from reference TRBV30 and TRBJ1-3): SQTIHQWPATLVQPVGSPLSLECTVEGTSNPNLYWYRQAAGRGLQLLFYSVGIGQISSEVPQNLSASRPQDRQFILSSKKLLLSDSGFYLCAWSGRGSGNTIYFGEGSWLTVV.

J is TRBJ2-5 and V is TRBV7-9, with 10 bases fitting TRBD1. The germline V gene has CDR1 SEHNR and CDR2 FQNEAQ (reference sequence). V trimming: 5 bases; J trimming: 6 bases; junction bases outside the gene matches: 9. This CDR3 has 15 residues. CDR3 sequence: CASSRTGGGLKTQYF. The CDR3 DNA follows: TGTGCCAGCAGCCGGACAGGGGGAGGTTTAAAGACCCAGTACTTC.

This clonotype appeared many times. The CDR3, as DNA: TGTGCCAGCAGTGTACAGCCTAGCACAGATACGCAGTATTTT. Protein: CASSVQPSTDTQYF. This sequence joins TRBV2 and TRBJ2-3, with no clear D. The CDR3 spans 14 residues. Trimming took 4 bases from V and 0 from J, leaving 8 bases between them. Per the germline V gene, CDR1 is SNHLY and CDR2 is FYNNEI.

This clonotype was recorded a few times. The chain is built from TRBV3-1 and TRBJ1-5; D is perhaps TRBD1 (5 bases). The CDR3 has 13 amino acids. The germline CDR1 and CDR2 sequences are LGHDT and YNNKEL (reference sequence). Trimming cost V 0 bases and J 7 bases, with 7 bases left between them. The CDR3 bases are TGTGCCAGCAGCCAAGATTGGGGGCAGCCCCAGCATTTT. Translating gives CASSQDWGQPQHF.

This clonotype was seen repeatedly, ten times or more. The chain joins TRBV30 to TRBJ2-5; 11 bases line up with TRBD1. J gave up 3 bases and V 2 bases, and 5 bases lay outside the gene matches. This CDR3 is 15 amino acids long. Germline V gene data show CDR1 as GTSNPN and CDR2 as SVGIG (reference sequence). The CDR3 loop reads CAWSSGQGAEETQYF. CDR3 DNA sequence: TGTGCCTGGAGTTCTGGACAGGGGGCCGAAGAGACCCAGTACTTC.

About this clonotype itself: It may be a read error: a sequence one base away is much more abundant. The chain carries TRBV5-1 and TRBJ2-1; the D gene is possibly TRBD2 (6 bases). Trimming cost V 3 bases and J 5 bases, with 18 bases left between them. Germline lookup yields CDR1 SGHRS and CDR2 YFSETQ. The CDR3 is 16 amino acids. CDR3 sequence (DNA): TGCGCCAGCAGCTCTCTTGCGCGGGGTCCTGACAATGAGCAGTTCTTC. Its protein is CASSSLARGPDNEQFF.

The CDR3 loop reads CASSRHLQDSYTGELFF. Here the CDR3 DNA reads TGCGCCAGCAGCCGCCACCTGCAGGACAGCTACACCGGGGAGCTGTTTTTT. This chain uses TRBV4-1 with TRBJ2-2; D might be TRBD1 (6 bases). CDR1 and CDR2 from the germline V gene are MGHRA and YSYEKL. With 4 bases removed from V and 3 bases from J, the gap between germline ends came to 18 bases. CDR3 size: 17 residues.

This clonotype was recorded at least ten times. This chain joins TRBV12-3 or TRBV12-4 and TRBJ2-7, with TRBD1 matching over 8 bases. V dropped 5 bases and J dropped 2; count of bases not matched to a gene: 17. This CDR3 contains 18 residues. The CDR3 reads CASSPRNPGGEGTYEQYF. CDR3 DNA sequence: TGTGCCAGCAGTCCCCGAAATCCAGGGGGCGAAGGGACCTACGAGCAGTACTTC.

This clonotype was seen repeatedly, ten times or more. The V and J genes are TRBV11-3 and TRBJ2-7, with 13 bases matching TRBD2. From germline, CDR1 is SGHNT and CDR2 YENEEA. CDR3 length: 15 amino acids. Trimming cost V 5 bases and J 5 bases; bases outside gene matches: 6. CDR3 bases: TGTGCCAGCAGCGCCCGGACTAGCGGGAGCCACGAGCAGTACTTC. Translation: CASSARTSGSHEQYF.

The chain joins TRBV18 to TRBJ2-2, with a weak D call TRBD1 (5 bases). Trimming removed 0 bases at V and 3 bases at J, with 11 bases between. In germline, CDR1 is KGHSH, CDR2 LQKENI. The CDR3 loop spans 16 amino acids. DNA of the CDR3: TGTGCCAGCTCACCACCGGCCCAGGGCGACACCGGGGAGCTGTTTTTT. Protein sequence: CASSPPAQGDTGELFF.

This clonotype was recorded a few times. The J gene is TRBJ2-2, the V gene TRBV12-3 or TRBV12-4, with D maybe TRBD2 (6 bases). CDR3 length equals 15 residues. V dropped 2 bases and J dropped 5 bases, with 12 bases sitting between them. CDR3 bases: TGTGCCAGCAGTTTACTGGGGGGTACGACCGGGGAGCTGTTTTTT. This translates into CASSLLGGTTGELFF.

This chain uses TRBV9 with TRBJ1-2; D call uncertain. Germline V gene data show CDR1 as SGDLS and CDR2 as YYNGEE. The V end lost 2 bases, the J end lost 4 bases, and 15 bases lay between the germline ends. The CDR3 has 15 residues. CDR3 sequence: CASSVNGLGSYGYTF. The CDR3 DNA follows: TGTGCCAGCAGCGTCAATGGGCTGGGCTCCTATGGCTACACCTTC. The whole variable domain, filled in from reference TRBV9 and TRBJ1-2, reads DSGVTQTPKHLITATGQRVTLRCSPRSGDLSVYWYQQSLDQGLQFLIQYYNGEERAKGNILERFSAQQFPDLHSELNLSSLELGDSALYFCASSVNGLGSYGYTFGSGTRLTVV.

This clonotype has a count of ten or more. V is TRBV28 and J is TRBJ2-2, with 8 bases lining up with TRBD1. The CDR3 has 17 residues. The junction had 12 bases not matched to a gene; V was cut back by 5 bases and J by 4 bases. The germline CDR1 and CDR2 sequences are MDHEN and SYDVKM. Here the CDR3 reads CASSPMQGRGLTGELFF. The CDR3 nucleotides read TGTGCCAGCAGTCCTATGCAGGGCAGGGGGCTCACCGGGGAGCTGTTTTTT.

This clonotype was observed a few times. V gene TRBV5-6 combines with J gene TRBJ2-2; TRBD1 matches 8 bases. The CDR3 consists of 15 residues. The trim removed 4 bases at V and 4 bases at J, leaving 6 bases unmatched. CDR1 and CDR2 from the germline V gene are SGHDT and YYEEEE. As DNA, the CDR3 is TGTGCCAGCAGCACACCAGGACAGGGCACCGGGGAGCTGTTTTTT. Its translation is CASSTPGQGTGELFF.

The chain combines TRBV20-1 with TRBJ1-1; D gene uncertain. This CDR3 is built from 13 residues. Germline CDR1 DFQATT, CDR2 SNEGSKA (reference sequence). With 3 bases removed from V and 5 bases from J, the gap between germline ends came to 13 bases. The CDR3 nucleotides read TGCAGTGCTAGGCGATATCCAGCTACTGAAGCTTTCTTT. It translates to CSARRYPATEAFF.

This rearrangement joins TRBV4-1 to TRBJ1-6, with D perhaps matching TRBD1 (5 bases). Looked up from germline, CDR1 is MGHRA and CDR2 is YSYEKL. The CDR3 extends over 15 amino acids. Trimming cost V 1 base and J 9 bases, with 13 bases left between them. This CDR3 reads CASSQVPGITSPLHF. In nucleotides, the CDR3 is TGCGCCAGCAGCCAAGTGCCAGGGATAACTTCACCCCTCCACTTT.

The rearrangement uses TRBV11-2 and TRBJ1-2; D remains ambiguous. V lost 5 bases and J 4 bases, leaving 17 bases between the germline ends. Germline CDR1 reads SGHAT; CDR2 reads FQNNGV. The CDR3 runs to 15 residues. The DNA of the CDR3 is TGTGCCAGCAGCCCGCACTCCCCTTTGTCCTATGGCTACACCTTC. Its translation: CASSPHSPLSYGYTF.

Notes on this clonotype: A read error is possible here, since a much larger clone lies one base away. V usage is TRBV11-2 and J usage is TRBJ2-1; tentatively, D is TRBD1 or TRBD2 (5 bases each). Germline V lookup: CDR1 SGHAT, CDR2 FQNNGV. This CDR3 comprises 18 residues. The CDR3 here is CASSLDFWDGRIENIPYF. The CDR3 DNA reads as TGTGCCAGCAGCTTAGATTTTTGGGACGGAAGGATAGAAAACATTCCGTACTTC.

As to this clonotype: This could be a read error, since a much larger clone is one nucleotide away. The V gene is TRBV11-2, the J gene TRBJ1-1, with a tentative D call TRBD1 (5 bases). The CDR3 is made up of 13 amino acids. CDR1 is SGHAT and CDR2 is FQNNGV in the germline V gene. The V end was cut by 7 bases, the J end by 6 bases, with 15 bases between. This chain's CDR3 is CASTPAGKAEAFF. The CDR3 bases are TGTGCCAGCACCCCGGCAGGGAAGGCTGAAGCTTTCTTT.

The chain is built from TRBV6-1 and TRBJ1-1; D uncertain. Germline V gives CDR1 MNHNS, CDR2 SASEGT. Trimming pared 7 bases from V and 10 bases from J, leaving 19 bases between. This CDR3 region has 13 residues. The chain's CDR3 is CASTLSSPKGAFF. The CDR3 DNA reads TGTGCCAGCACTCTAAGCTCACCCAAGGGAGCTTTCTTT.

This clonotype was seen many times. CDR3 loop: CASSLELSPLHF. The CDR3 DNA reads TGTGCCAGCAGTTTAGAGCTCTCACCCCTCCACTTT. The chain uses TRBV28 and TRBJ1-6, with D hard to call. V was pared by 2 bases and J by 10 bases, with 6 bases between. The CDR3 extends over 12 amino acids. The germline V gene has CDR1 MDHEN and CDR2 SYDVKM. Full variable domain (rest looked up from reference TRBV28 and TRBJ1-6): DVKVTQSSRYLVKRTGEKVFLECVQDMDHENMFWYRQDPGLGLRLIYFSYDVKMKEKGDIPEGYSVSREKKERFSLILESASTNQTSMYLCASSLELSPLHFGNGTRLTVT.

This clonotype was observed at least ten times. The CDR3 DNA sequence: TGTGCCAGCAGTGTGGACATACGATATTCCTACAATGAGCAGTTCTTC. Translation: CASSVDIRYSYNEQFF. The gene calls are TRBV27 and TRBJ2-1; weak D call: TRBD1 (5 bases). V lost 5 bases to trimming and J lost 1 base, with 15 bases between them. From germline, CDR1 is MNHEY and CDR2 SMNVEV (reference sequence). The CDR3 covers 16 residues.

Only a few counts were recorded for this clonotype. This chain joins TRBV5-5 and TRBJ1-6, with 7 bases identical to TRBD1. The germline V gene encodes CDR1 SGHKS and CDR2 YYEKEE (reference sequence). This CDR3 is built from 18 residues. J gave up 2 bases and V 1 base, and 9 bases lay outside the gene matches. The CDR3 region has the DNA TGTGCCAGCAGCTTGCGTACCAGGGGGACGACCTATAATTCACCCCTCCACTTT. Translating gives CASSLRTRGTTYNSPLHF.

The chain links TRBV27 to TRBJ2-5, with D perhaps TRBD1 or TRBD2 (5 bases each). Trimming left V 3 bases short and J 2 bases short, with 10 bases between. Germline loops: CDR1 MNHEY, CDR2 SMNVEV (reference sequence). The CDR3 runs to 14 residues. The CDR3 sequence is CASSFNGAQETQYF. The CDR3 bases are TGTGCCAGCAGTTTTAACGGGGCACAAGAGACCCAGTACTTC.